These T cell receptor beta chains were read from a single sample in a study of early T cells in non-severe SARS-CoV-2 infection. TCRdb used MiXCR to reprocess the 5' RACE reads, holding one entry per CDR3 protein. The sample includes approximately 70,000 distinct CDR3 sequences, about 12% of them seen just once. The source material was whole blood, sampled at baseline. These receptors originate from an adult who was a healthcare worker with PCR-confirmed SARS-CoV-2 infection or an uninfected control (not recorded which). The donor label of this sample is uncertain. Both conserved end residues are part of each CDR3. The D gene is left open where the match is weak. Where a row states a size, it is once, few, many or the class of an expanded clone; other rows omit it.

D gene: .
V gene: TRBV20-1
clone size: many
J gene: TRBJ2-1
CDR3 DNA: TGCAGTGCTAGAGGGATACTAGCCTCCGGCAATGAGCAGTTCTTC
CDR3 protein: CSARGILASGNEQFF

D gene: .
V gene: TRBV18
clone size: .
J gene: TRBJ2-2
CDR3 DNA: TGTGCCAGCTCACCATATTCGATTGCGAACACCGGGGAGCTGTTTTTT
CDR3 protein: CASSPYSIANTGELFF

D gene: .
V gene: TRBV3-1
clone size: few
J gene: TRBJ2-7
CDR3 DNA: TGTGCCAGCAGCCAAGAGAGGAGGGCCTACGAGCAGTACTTC
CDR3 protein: CASSQERRAYEQYF

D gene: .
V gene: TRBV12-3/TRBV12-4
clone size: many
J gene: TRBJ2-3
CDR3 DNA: TGTGCCAGCAGTTTATCGCTCGGCGGTGCTAGCGATACGCAGTATTTT
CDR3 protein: CASSLSLGGASDTQYF

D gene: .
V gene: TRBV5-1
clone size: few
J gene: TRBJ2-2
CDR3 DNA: TGCGCCAGCAGCTCCTTGGGCACCGGGGAGCTGTTTTTT
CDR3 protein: CASSSLGTGELFF

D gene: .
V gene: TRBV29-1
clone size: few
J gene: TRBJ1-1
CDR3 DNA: TGCAGCGTTGCTGGAGGGGCCGGCGCTTTCTTT
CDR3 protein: CSVAGGAGAFF

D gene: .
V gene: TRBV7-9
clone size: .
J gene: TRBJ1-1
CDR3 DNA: TGTGCCAGCAGCTTAGCCAGGACGGGCACTGAAGCTTTCTTT
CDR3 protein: CASSLARTGTEAFF

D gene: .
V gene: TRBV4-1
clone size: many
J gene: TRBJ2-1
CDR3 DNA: TGCGCCAGCAGCCCGAAAGCCGGGACCCTGAGCCACCAGTTCTTC
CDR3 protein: CASSPKAGTLSHQFF

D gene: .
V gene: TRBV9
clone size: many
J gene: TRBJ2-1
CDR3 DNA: TGTGCCAGCAGCAGGAGAGAGAAATCCTACAATGAGCAGTTCTTC
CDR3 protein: CASSRREKSYNEQFF

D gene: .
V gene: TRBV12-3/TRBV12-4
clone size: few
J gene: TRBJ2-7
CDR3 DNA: TGTGCCAGCAGTTTAAGGCGAGGCGGAGTCGAGCAGTACTTC
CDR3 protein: CASSLRRGGVEQYF

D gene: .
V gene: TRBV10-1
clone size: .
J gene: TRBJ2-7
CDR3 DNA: TGCGCCACCTCTCTCTCGACTAGGACCCACGAGCAGTACTTC
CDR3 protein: CATSLSTRTHEQYF

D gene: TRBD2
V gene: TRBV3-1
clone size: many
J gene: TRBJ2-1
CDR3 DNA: TGTGCCAGCAGCCCACCTAGCGGGGGGATATACAATGAGCAGTTCTTC
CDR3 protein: CASSPPSGGIYNEQFF

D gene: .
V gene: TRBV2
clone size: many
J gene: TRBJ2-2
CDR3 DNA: TGTGCCAGCAGTGACAGGGTCCCATCCGGGGAGCTGTTTTTT
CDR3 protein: CASSDRVPSGELFF

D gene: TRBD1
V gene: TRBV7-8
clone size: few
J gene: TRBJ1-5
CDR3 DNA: TGTGCCAGCAGCCGATGGACAGGGGGTAATCAGCCCCAGCATTTT
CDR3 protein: CASSRWTGGNQPQHF

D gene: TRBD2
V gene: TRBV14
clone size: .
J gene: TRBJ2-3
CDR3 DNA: TGTGCCAGCAGCTCTCGGACTAGCGGGAGAGGCACAGATACGCAGTATTTT
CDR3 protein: CASSSRTSGRGTDTQYF

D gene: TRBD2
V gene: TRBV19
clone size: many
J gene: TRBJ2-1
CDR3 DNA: TGTGCCAGTAGTGTTTCGGGACTAGCGGTTGAGCAGTTCTTC
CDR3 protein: CASSVSGLAVEQFF

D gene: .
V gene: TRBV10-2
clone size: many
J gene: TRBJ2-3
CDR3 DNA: TGCGCCAGCACCGAGACCCAGACAGATACGCAGTATTTT
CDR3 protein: CASTETQTDTQYF

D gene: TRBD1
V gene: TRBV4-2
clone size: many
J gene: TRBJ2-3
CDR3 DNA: TGTGCCAGCACACTCTCCGGGACAGCCTCTAGCACAGATACGCAGTATTTT
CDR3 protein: CASTLSGTASSTDTQYF

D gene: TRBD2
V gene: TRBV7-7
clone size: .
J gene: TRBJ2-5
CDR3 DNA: TGTGCCAGCAGCTTATGGGAGGGGCACGAGACCCAGTACTTC
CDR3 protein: CASSLWEGHETQYF

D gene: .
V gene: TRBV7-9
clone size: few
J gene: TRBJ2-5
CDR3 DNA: TGTGCCATCGCGGGGCTGGGCTTAGGGGTCCAAGAGACCCAGTACTTC
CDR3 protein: CAIAGLGLGVQETQYF

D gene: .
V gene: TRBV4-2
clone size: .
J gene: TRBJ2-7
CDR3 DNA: TGTGCCAGCAGCCAAGATTCCCGGGAGCAGTACTTC
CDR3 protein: CASSQDSREQYF

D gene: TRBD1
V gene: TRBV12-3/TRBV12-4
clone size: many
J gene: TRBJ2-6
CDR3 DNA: TGTGCCAGCAGCTCTATGACAGGGGACTCTGGGGCCAACGTCCTGACTTTC
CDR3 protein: CASSSMTGDSGANVLTF

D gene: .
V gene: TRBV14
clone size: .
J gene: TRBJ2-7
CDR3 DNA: TGTGCCAGCAGCCAAGACTGGCCCGGGCCCTACGAGCAGTACTTC
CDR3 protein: CASSQDWPGPYEQYF

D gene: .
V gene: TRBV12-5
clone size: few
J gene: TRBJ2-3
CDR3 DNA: TGTGCTAGTGGTTTCGGAGGAGATACGCAGTATTTT
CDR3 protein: CASGFGGDTQYF

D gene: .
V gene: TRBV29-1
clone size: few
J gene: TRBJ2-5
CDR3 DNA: TGCAGCGTTCTTCGCCTAGATTCGAGAGAGACCCAGTACTTC
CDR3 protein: CSVLRLDSRETQYF

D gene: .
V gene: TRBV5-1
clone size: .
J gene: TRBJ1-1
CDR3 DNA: TGCGCCAGCGTGGACGTGAACACTGAAGCTTTCTTT
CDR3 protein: CASVDVNTEAFF

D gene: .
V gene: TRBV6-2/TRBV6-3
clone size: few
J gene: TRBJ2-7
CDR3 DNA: TGTGCCAGCAGCGGGGACTGGTACGAGCAGTACTTC
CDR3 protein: CASSGDWYEQYF

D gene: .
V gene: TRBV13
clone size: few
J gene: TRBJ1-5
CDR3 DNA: TGTGCCAGCAGCCTAAGGGGAGGCAATCAGCCCCAGCATTTT
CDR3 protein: CASSLRGGNQPQHF

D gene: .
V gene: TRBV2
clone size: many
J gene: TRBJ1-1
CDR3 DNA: TGTGCCAGCACGATGGAAGAGGACACTGAAGCTTTCTTT
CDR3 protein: CASTMEEDTEAFF

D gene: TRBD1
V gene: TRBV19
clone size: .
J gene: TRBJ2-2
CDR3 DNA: TGTGCCAGTAGGAGACAGGGGGGAACCGGGGAGCTGTTTTTT
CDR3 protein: CASRRQGGTGELFF

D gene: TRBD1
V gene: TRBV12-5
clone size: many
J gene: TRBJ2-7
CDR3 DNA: TGTGCTAGTGGCGGACAGGGGCAGGGGCAGTACTTC
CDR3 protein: CASGGQGQGQYF

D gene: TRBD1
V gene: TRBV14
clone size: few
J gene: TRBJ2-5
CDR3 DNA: TGTGCCAACTCCGGGGCGGCAGGGGGAGAGACCCAGTACTTC
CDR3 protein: CANSGAAGGETQYF

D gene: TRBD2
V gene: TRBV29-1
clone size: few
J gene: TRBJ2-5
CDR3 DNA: TGCAGCGTTGGGCTAGCGGGGGATATCTGGGGGCAAGAGACCCAGTACTTC
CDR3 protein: CSVGLAGDIWGQETQYF

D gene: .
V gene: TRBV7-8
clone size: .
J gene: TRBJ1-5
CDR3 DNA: TGTGCCAGCAGCTGGGCACCTTGGGGGGCGAATCAGCCCCAGCATTTT
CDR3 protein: CASSWAPWGANQPQHF

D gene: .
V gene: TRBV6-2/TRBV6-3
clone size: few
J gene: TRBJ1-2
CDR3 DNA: TGTGCCAGCAGTTACAGTCATGACTCGGGACGGCGGGTCTATGGCTACACCTTC
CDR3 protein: CASSYSHDSGRRVYGYTF

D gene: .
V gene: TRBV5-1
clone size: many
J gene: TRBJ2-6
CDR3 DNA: TGCGCCAGCAGCTTGAGACCAAGCTCTGGGGCCAACGTCCTGACTTTC
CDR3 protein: CASSLRPSSGANVLTF

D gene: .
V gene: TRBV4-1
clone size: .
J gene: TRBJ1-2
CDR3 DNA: TGCGCCAGCAGCCAAGAAGAGGACTTACCAGCGGATGGCTACACCTTC
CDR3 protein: CASSQEEDLPADGYTF

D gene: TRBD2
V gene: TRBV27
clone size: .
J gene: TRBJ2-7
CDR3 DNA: TGTGCCAGCAGTTATTTAGCGGGAGAGGGGGAGCAGTACTTC
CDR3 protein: CASSYLAGEGEQYF

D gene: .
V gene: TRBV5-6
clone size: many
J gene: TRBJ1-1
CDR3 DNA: TGTGCCAGCAGCTTGGGTTTATCGGGCCCTGAAGCTTTCTTT
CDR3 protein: CASSLGLSGPEAFF

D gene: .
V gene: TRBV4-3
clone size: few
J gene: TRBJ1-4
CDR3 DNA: TGCGCCAGCAGCCGGAGTAATGAAAAACTGTTTTTT
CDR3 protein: CASSRSNEKLFF

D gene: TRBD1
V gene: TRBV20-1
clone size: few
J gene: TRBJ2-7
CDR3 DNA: TGCAGTGCTAGAGAATTAGGGACAGGGTCCTACGAGCAGTACTTC
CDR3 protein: CSARELGTGSYEQYF

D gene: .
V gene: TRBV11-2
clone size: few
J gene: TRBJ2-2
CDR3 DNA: TGTGCCAGCAGCTCGCCCTTCAGGAGGGTGGCCGGGGAGCTGTTTTTT
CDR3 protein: CASSSPFRRVAGELFF

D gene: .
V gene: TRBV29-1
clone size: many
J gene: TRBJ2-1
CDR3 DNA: TGCAGCGGAGGACAGGGAGGGAATGAGCAGTTCTTC
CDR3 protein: CSGGQGGNEQFF